The 11 T cell receptor beta chains given below trace back to one sample, sequenced in a study of CD8 T cells in ankylosing spondylitis. A single record per CDR3 protein comes from TCRdb applying MiXCR to the 5' RACE reads. The repertoire holds approximately 300,000 distinct CDR3 sequences, with about 20% as singletons. Sequencing used blood, either unsorted or a sorted T cell fraction (not recorded which). The receptors here all came from a male donor with ankylosing spondylitis or in good health (not recorded which).

The gene calls are TRBV5-1 and TRBJ1-1, with D unresolved. CDR1 and CDR2 from the germline V gene are SGHRS and YFSETQ. The CDR3 has 13 residues. V was cut by 3 bases and J by 6 bases, with 12 bases left in between. The CDR3 is CASSSAGSAEAFF. Written as DNA, the CDR3 is TGCGCCAGCAGCTCGGCTGGGTCTGCTGAAGCTTTCTTT. Combining the CDR3 with reference TRBV5-1 and TRBJ1-1 gives the whole variable domain KAGVTQTPRYLIKTRGQQVTLSCSPISGHRSVSWYQQTPGQGLQFLFEYFSETQRNKGNFPGRFSGRQFSNSRSEMNVSTLELGDSALYLCASSSAGSAEAFFGQGTRLTVV.

For this clonotype: The junction does not match germline at one end; this may be a read error. V usage is TRBV20-1 and J usage is TRBJ2-1, with a weak D call TRBD1 (5 bases). The CDR3 extends over 15 amino acids. Per germline, CDR1 DFQATT and CDR2 SNEGSKA (reference sequence). CDR3 protein: CSAKMGLAEYNAQFF. DNA for the CDR3: TGCAGTGCCAAGATGGGGCTCGCAGAATACAATGCGCAGTTCTTC.

This clonotype was counted at least ten times. The chain has TRBV20-1 and TRBJ1-5; D is unresolved. The germline gives CDR1 DFQATT, CDR2 SNEGSKA (reference sequence). The CDR3 sequence is 13 residues long. Trimming removed 3 bases from V and 6 bases from J, with 12 bases in between. The CDR3 DNA is TGCAGTGCTAGGTACCAGTCGATTCAGCCCCAGCATTTT. Translation gives CSARYQSIQPQHF.

This chain joins TRBV28 and TRBJ2-3; D is possibly TRBD1 or TRBD2 (5 bases each). CDR3 size: 14 residues. Trimming took 8 bases from V and 4 from J, leaving 16 bases between them. The germline V gene encodes CDR1 MDHEN and CDR2 SYDVKM. In DNA, the CDR3 is TGTGCCAGCGGTGGGGGACCGACCGCAGATACGCAGTATTTT. This encodes CASGGGPTADTQYF.

Ten or more counts support this clonotype. The chain couples TRBV5-1 to TRBJ2-3; the D is unclear. The V and J ends lost 6 bases and 2 bases respectively, with 13 bases between them. CDR3 length equals 14 residues. Germline CDR1 is SGHRS and CDR2 is YFSETQ. CDR3 in DNA: TGCGCCAGCACCCTTGGGCATGACACAGATACGCAGTATTTT. Translation: CASTLGHDTDTQYF.

This clonotype was observed a few times. The CDR3: CASTGEYSNQPQHF. CDR3 in DNA: TGTGCCAGCACTGGGGAATATAGCAATCAGCCCCAGCATTTT. This chain joins TRBV6-1 and TRBJ1-5, with no clear D. Germline V gene data show CDR1 as MNHNS and CDR2 as SASEGT. This CDR3 has 14 residues. The germline V and J ends were trimmed by 7 bases and 0 bases, with 10 bases remaining between them.

V usage is TRBV28 and J usage is TRBJ1-5; D is ambiguous. This CDR3 comprises 14 residues. CDR1 and CDR2 from the germline V gene are MDHEN and SYDVKM. The V end lost 5 bases, the J end lost 0 bases, and 8 bases lay between the germline ends. In DNA, the CDR3 is TGTGCCAGCAGTAGGGCAGGTAGCAATCAGCCCCAGCATTTT. Encoded protein: CASSRAGSNQPQHF.

V gene TRBV5-1 combines with J gene TRBJ1-2; the D gene is possibly TRBD1 (6 bases). Trimming cost V 1 base and J 5 bases, with 12 bases left between them. CDR3 size: 14 residues. CDR1 is SGHRS, CDR2 YFSETQ, per germline. CDR3 in DNA: TGCGCCAGCAGCTTGCGGGGACAAGCTTATGGCTACACCTTC. Translating it yields CASSLRGQAYGYTF. Full variable domain (remainder filled in from reference TRBV5-1 and TRBJ1-2): KAGVTQTPRYLIKTRGQQVTLSCSPISGHRSVSWYQQTPGQGLQFLFEYFSETQRNKGNFPGRFSGRQFSNSRSEMNVSTLELGDSALYLCASSLRGQAYGYTFGSGTRLTVV.

The chain combines TRBV11-1 with TRBJ1-1; 9 bases fit TRBD1. With V trimmed by 0 bases and J by 0 bases, 11 bases remained unmatched. Germline V lookup: CDR1 SGHAT, CDR2 FQDESV (reference sequence). There are 19 residues in the CDR3. DNA of the CDR3: TGTGCCAGCAGCTTAGCATCTTTGGGACAGGGAAAGATGAACACTGAAGCTTTCTTT. This sequence encodes CASSLASLGQGKMNTEAFF.

This clonotype was counted at least ten times. The rearrangement uses TRBV5-1 and TRBJ2-1, with 10 bases aligning to TRBD1. Per germline, CDR1 SGHRS and CDR2 YFSETQ. The V and J ends lost 1 base and 4 bases, in that order; junction bases with no gene match: 2. The CDR3 is 15 residues long. CDR3 sequence: CASSLPGQGYNEQFF. The DNA for the CDR3 is TGCGCCAGCAGCTTGCCGGGACAGGGGTACAATGAGCAGTTCTTC.

This clonotype was counted between two and nine times. The V call is TRBV15, the J call TRBJ2-1, with 9 bases identical to TRBD2. The CDR3 covers 14 residues. Germline values: CDR1 LNHNV, CDR2 YYDKDF (reference sequence). Trimming removed 3 bases from V and 4 bases from J; junction bases left unmatched: 1. CDR3 region: CATSRTSGYNEQFF. In DNA, the CDR3 is TGTGCCACCAGCAGGACTAGCGGTTACAATGAGCAGTTCTTC.